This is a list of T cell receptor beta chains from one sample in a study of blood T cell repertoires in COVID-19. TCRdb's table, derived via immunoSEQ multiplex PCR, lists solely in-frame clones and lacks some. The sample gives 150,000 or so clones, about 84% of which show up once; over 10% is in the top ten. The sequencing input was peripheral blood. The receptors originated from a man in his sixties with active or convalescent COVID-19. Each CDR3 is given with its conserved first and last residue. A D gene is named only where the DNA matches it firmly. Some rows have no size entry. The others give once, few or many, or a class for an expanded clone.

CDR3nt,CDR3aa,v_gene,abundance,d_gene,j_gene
TGCGCCAGCAGTTACGACAGGGTCCAAGAGACCCAGTACTTC,CASSYDRVQETQYF,TRBV5-1,-,TRBD1,TRBJ2-5
TGTGCCAGCAGTCGGGACTCCGCGAACACCGGGGAGCTGTTTTTT,CASSRDSANTGELFF,TRBV7-2,-,-,TRBJ2-2
TGCGCCAGCAGCTTGGGGGCAATCTCTGGGGCCAACGTCCTGACTTTC,CASSLGAISGANVLTF,TRBV5-1,-,-,TRBJ2-6
TGTGCCAGCAGCACGGGACTTAAAAGCAATCAGCCCCAGCATTTT,CASSTGLKSNQPQHF,TRBV7-2,-,-,TRBJ1-5
TGTGCCAGCAGTTACTCACAGGGGATGGAAGCTTTCTTT,CASSYSQGMEAFF,TRBV6-5,-,TRBD1,TRBJ1-1
TGTGCCACCAGTGAATACCTGGGACGGGAGGGCACAGATACGCAGTATTTT,CATSEYLGREGTDTQYF,TRBV24-1,-,TRBD2,TRBJ2-3
TGTGCCAGCAGACAGGCCCCTAGCGGGAGGTCCGAGCAGTTCTTC,CASRQAPSGRSEQFF,TRBV6-5,-,TRBD2,TRBJ2-1
TGTGCCAGCAGCTTAAATAAGGGGACAAATTCACCCCTCCACTTT,CASSLNKGTNSPLHF,TRBV7-3,-,-,TRBJ1-6
TGTGCCAGCTCACCACCGGGGAAGGGGAGGGGGCAGCCCCAGCATTTT,CASSPPGKGRGQPQHF,TRBV18,-,-,TRBJ1-5
TGTGCCAGCAGCCCGCGACAGGGCTCTGGAAACACCATATATTTT,CASSPRQGSGNTIYF,TRBV7-8,-,TRBD1,TRBJ1-3
TGTGCCAGCAGCTTAGGGGTAGCTAGCGGGGAGTACCAAGAGACCCAGTACTTC,CASSLGVASGEYQETQYF,TRBV11-2,-,TRBD2,TRBJ2-5
TGTGCCAGCAGTTTGGCCCCAAAGGGGCTTTTGGACGAGCAGTACTTC,CASSLAPKGLLDEQYF,TRBV28,once,-,TRBJ2-7
TGTGCCAGCAGTGCGCAGGGGATGGCCGGGGAGCTGTTTTTT,CASSAQGMAGELFF,TRBV25-1,-,-,TRBJ2-2
TGTGCCAGCTCTTTGGGGGGGATGACTGAAGCTTTCTTT,CASSLGGMTEAFF,TRBV11-3,-,-,TRBJ1-1
TGCAGCGTCGGAGACGGTTATAGCAATCAGCCCCAGCATTTT,CSVGDGYSNQPQHF,TRBV29-1,-,-,TRBJ1-5
TGCGCCAGCAGCTCCGGGACTAGCGGAAACATTCAGTACTTC,CASSSGTSGNIQYF,TRBV5-1,-,TRBD2,TRBJ2-4
TGTGCCAGCAGTATATCGGGTACCTTACATGAAAAACTGTTTTTT,CASSISGTLHEKLFF,TRBV2,-,-,TRBJ1-4
TGTGCCAGTAGTCCGGCAGGTTTGAACACTGAAGCTTTCTTT,CASSPAGLNTEAFF,TRBV19,few,-,TRBJ1-1
TGTGCCAGCAGCTCGGACAGAAGCACTGAAGCTTTCTTT,CASSSDRSTEAFF,TRBV2,-,-,TRBJ1-1
TGTGCCAGTAGTACCCGGACTAGCGGTCAAGAGACCCAGTACTTC,CASSTRTSGQETQYF,TRBV19,-,TRBD2,TRBJ2-5
TGTGCCAGCAGCTTAGCGCGGCACACTGAAGCTTTCTTT,CASSLARHTEAFF,TRBV7-8,-,-,TRBJ1-1
TGTGCCAGCAGCTTGGGACAGGGGGCCGCCTACGAGCAGTACTTC,CASSLGQGAAYEQYF,TRBV7-7,-,TRBD1,TRBJ2-7
TGCGCCAGCAGCCCCCTCACACCGACTAGCGGAGGTCGGACTAGCACAGATACGCAGTATTTT,CASSPLTPTSGGRTSTDTQYF,TRBV4-1,-,TRBD2,TRBJ2-3
TGCAGTGCTGCTAGCGCTAATGAGCAGTTCTTC,CSAASANEQFF,TRBV20-1,-,-,TRBJ2-1
TGTGCCAGCAGTTACGGAGACAGGGCCCCTCTAGAGGCCAACGTCCTGACTTTC,CASSYGDRAPLEANVLTF,TRBV6-2/TRBV6-3,-,TRBD1,TRBJ2-6
TGCGCCAGCAGCCAAGATAGGGGGTTCTATGGCTACACCTTC,CASSQDRGFYGYTF,TRBV4-1,-,-,TRBJ1-2
TGCGCCAGCAGCTTGGAAGCGGGAAGAACAAAATCCTACGAGCAGTACTTC,CASSLEAGRTKSYEQYF,TRBV5-1,few,TRBD2,TRBJ2-7
TGTGCCAGCAGTTTTGGCCACTCCTACGAGCAGTACTTC,CASSFGHSYEQYF,TRBV12-3/TRBV12-4,-,-,TRBJ2-7
TGTGCCATCAGTGCACCGGGACAGGGGGCCTACGAGCAGTACTTC,CAISAPGQGAYEQYF,TRBV10-3,-,TRBD1,TRBJ2-7
TGTGCCAGCAGCCCTGCGGGCCTTTTTTACGAGCAGTACTTC,CASSPAGLFYEQYF,TRBV3-1/TRBV3-2,-,-,TRBJ2-7
TGCGCCAGCAGCCAAGTACAGGGCCCCAATCAGCCCCAGCATTTT,CASSQVQGPNQPQHF,TRBV4-1,many,-,TRBJ1-5
TGTGCCAGCAGTTTCCTGGGACTAGCGGGAGGGCAGAACACAGATACGCAGTATTTT,CASSFLGLAGGQNTDTQYF,TRBV27,-,TRBD2,TRBJ2-3
TGTGCCAGCAGTTTAGAAAGACAGGGGAACACCGGGGAGCTGTTTTTT,CASSLERQGNTGELFF,TRBV28,-,TRBD1,TRBJ2-2
TGTGCCAGCAGATCCAGGGGGAGCCCCTACAATGAGCAGTTCTTC,CASRSRGSPYNEQFF,TRBV28,-,TRBD1,TRBJ2-1
TGTGCCACCAGAGGGCAAGCGGGACACAATGAGCAGTTCTTC,CATRGQAGHNEQFF,TRBV24-1,-,TRBD2,TRBJ2-1
TGTGCCAGCAGCTTAGTTCGACAGGGGCTCGTCTCTGGGGCCAACGTCCTGACTTTC,CASSLVRQGLVSGANVLTF,TRBV13,-,TRBD1,TRBJ2-6
TGTGCCAGCAGCGAGGGGACAGGGTCTAACTATGGCTACACCTTC,CASSEGTGSNYGYTF,TRBV9,-,TRBD1,TRBJ1-2
TGTGCCAGCAGCGCGGGGACAGGGGGATGGGAGACCCAGTACTTC,CASSAGTGGWETQYF,TRBV5-8,-,TRBD1,TRBJ2-5
TGCAGCGCCCGTCCGACTAGCGGGTACAATGAGCAGTTCTTC,CSARPTSGYNEQFF,TRBV29-1,once,TRBD2,TRBJ2-1
TGTGCCAGCAGCTTGGGCCGGTCCTACGAGCAGTACTTC,CASSLGRSYEQYF,TRBV5-4,-,-,TRBJ2-7
TGTGCCATCAGTGAGCCCAGGGGGCCACAACAAGAGACCCAGTACTTC,CAISEPRGPQQETQYF,TRBV10-3,-,TRBD1,TRBJ2-5
TGTGCCAGCAACATGAGGGGGCAGGAGTCACCCCTCCACTTT,CASNMRGQESPLHF,TRBV2,-,TRBD1,TRBJ1-6
TGTGCCAGCAGCCAAGAGCTAGCGATAACGTCTAGCACAGATACGCAGTATTTT,CASSQELAITSSTDTQYF,TRBV4-2,-,-,TRBJ2-3